This T cell receptor (beta chain) was obtained from a study of T cell responses to AZD1222 COVID-19 vaccine. Generated by immunoSEQ multiplex PCR, the TCRdb table keeps only in-frame clones and is missing some. This table has around 71,000 clones, roughly 85% appearing once. This CDR3 contains 16 residues. Trimming stripped 2 bases from V and 0 bases from J, with 13 bases between. Germline assignment: CDR1 SGHVS and CDR2 FNYEAQ. As concerns this clone: The antigen remains undetermined.

Study-level findings and limits: Distributed over spike, vaccine-associated CD4 TCRs predominated at 160-218 and 743-854. The donor group comprised mostly white British people and more females; the analysis possibly underestimated clonal diversity. Baseline seropositivity occurred in only 5 to 7 AZD1222 recipients.

This TCR was recovered from an adult in good health. The sequencing used peripheral blood, collected on day 0 of AZD1222 vaccination. V and J are TRBV7-6 and TRBJ2-5, with a possible D match to TRBD2 (5 bases). The CDR3 region has the DNA TGTGCCAGCAGCTTATCCCGGGCAGCGGACCAAGAGACCCAGTACTTC. It specifies CASSLSRAADQETQYF.